Sequencing of this TCR beta chain was carried out in a study of T cell responses to AZD1222 COVID-19 vaccine. Study-wide findings and caveats: Among vaccine-associated CD4 TCRs, coverage spanned spike, with dominance at 160-218 and 743-854. Just a handful of AZD1222 recipients tested seropositive at baseline.

Turning to this clone: No antigen is known for it.

The J segment lost 11 bases and the V segment lost 2 bases, leaving 5 bases of the junction unmatched. This CDR3 region has 12 residues. CDR1 is SGHAT, CDR2 FQNNGV, per germline. Only in-frame clones appear in the TCRdb table, and some are missing; sequencing was by immunoSEQ multiplex PCR. The sample lists 110,000 to 150,000 clones; more than 70% were seen once. The chain has TRBV11-2 and TRBJ1-1, with 7 bases aligning to TRBD1. The origin of this receptor is an adult in good health. The sample was peripheral blood, taken on day 0 of AZD1222 vaccination. The CDR3 loop is CASSLNRGGAFF. CDR3 nucleotide sequence: TGTGCCAGCAGCTTAAACAGGGGTGGCGCTTTCTTT. Using reference TRBV11-2 and TRBJ1-1 for the parts outside the CDR3, the full variable domain is EAGVAQSPRYKIIEKRQSVAFWCNPISGHATLYWYQQILGQGPKLLIQFQNNGVVDDSQLPKDRFSAERLKGVDSTLKIQPAKLEDSAVYLCASSLNRGGAFFGQGTRLTVV.